These 19 T cell receptor beta chains share one sample of origin, sequenced in a study of blood T cell repertoires in COVID-19. The table came from immunoSEQ multiplex PCR; TCRdb's copy has only in-frame clones and leaves some out. This sample yields roughly 200,000 clones, of which 89% are seen a single time; around 2% belongs to the top ten. Sequencing was carried out using PBMCs or T cells enriched from blood (not recorded which). Receptors were obtained from a woman aged 40 to 55 with acute COVID-19.

The chain recombines TRBV5-5 with TRBJ2-2, with TRBD2 as a possible D gene (7 bases). Looked up from germline, CDR1 is SGHKS and CDR2 is YYEKEE (reference sequence). The CDR3 sequence is 17 residues long. Trimming took 0 bases from V and 1 from J, leaving 13 bases between them. This CDR3 reads CASSLDPGGGNTGELFF. CDR3 DNA: TGTGCCAGCAGCTTGGATCCGGGGGGCGGGAACACCGGGGAGCTGTTTTTT.

V and J are TRBV7-9 and TRBJ2-2, with TRBD1 matching 10 bases. The CDR3 is made up of 16 amino acids. Germline V gene sequence: CDR1 SEHNR, CDR2 FQNEAQ (reference sequence). V was pared by 5 bases and J by 3 bases, with 6 bases of the junction left unmatched. The CDR3 nucleotides read TGTGCCAGCAGCATGACAGGGGGCCAGTACACCGGGGAGCTGTTTTTT. Translated: CASSMTGGQYTGELFF.

The chain carries TRBV21-1 and TRBJ2-1; TRBD1, as called in the table, went unchecked against the DNA. TRBV21-1 represents a pseudogene. There are 17 residues in the CDR3. The CDR3 reads CASIDRGRPVQNNEQFF. In nucleotides, the CDR3 is TGTGCCAGCATCGACAGGGGGCGACCTGTTCAGAACAATGAGCAGTTCTTC.

This clone appeared once. The CDR3 coding sequence is TGCGCCAGCAGTGAGGCGGCCATTAGCACAGATACGCAGTATTTT. It translates to CASSEAAISTDTQYF. The chain has TRBV10-1 and TRBJ2-3; D unresolved. V was shortened by 2 bases and J by 0 bases, with 9 bases between the two germline ends. This CDR3 spans 15 amino acids. Germline V CDR1 and CDR2: WNHNN, SYGVQD (reference sequence).

The rearrangement joins TRBV18 to TRBJ2-3; 7 bases map to TRBD2. This CDR3 has 17 amino acids. Per the germline V gene, CDR1 is KGHSH and CDR2 is LQKENI. V lost 4 bases to trimming and J lost 5 bases; unmatched junction nucleotides: 15. CDR3: CASSRNSAGELIDTQYF. The CDR3 DNA follows: TGTGCCAGCTCACGAAATTCGGCGGGAGAATTGATAGATACGCAGTATTTT.

In this sample, this clone turned up once. The chain recombines TRBV11-2 with TRBJ2-7; TRBD1 agrees at 7 bases. In germline, CDR1 is SGHAT, CDR2 FQNNGV. The V and J ends lost 5 bases and 5 bases, in that order; junction bases with no gene match: 3. This CDR3 contains 12 residues. CDR3 in amino acids: CASSRDRDEQYF. In DNA form, the CDR3 reads TGTGCCAGCAGCCGAGACAGGGACGAGCAGTACTTC.

This chain joins TRBV3-1 (or the pseudogene TRBV3-2) and TRBJ1-2, with D maybe TRBD1 (6 bases). The CDR3 is made up of 11 amino acids. Germline loops: CDR1 LGHDT, CDR2 YNNKEL (reference sequence). Between the trimmed V and J ends, which lost 6 bases and 7 bases, there was a span of 9 bases. CDR3 sequence reads: CASSRRGGYTF. As DNA, the CDR3 is TGTGCCAGCAGTCGCAGGGGTGGCTACACCTTC.

This chain connects TRBV5-1 to TRBJ1-1; D remains ambiguous. This CDR3 contains 14 residues. Trimming pared 1 base from V and 1 base from J, leaving 8 bases between. Germline-derived CDR1 and CDR2 are SGHRS and YFSETQ. Here the CDR3 reads CASSLIQPNTEAFF. For the CDR3, the DNA is TGCGCCAGCAGCTTGATACAGCCGAACACTGAAGCTTTCTTT.

The rearrangement uses TRBV11-2 and TRBJ2-1, with 14 bases fitting TRBD2. CDR1 and CDR2 (germline): SGHAT, FQNNGV. Trimming at V came to 4 bases and at J to 2 bases, leaving 10 bases not matched to a gene. The CDR3 has 19 amino acids. The CDR3 is CASSSILGLAGGPYNEQFF. In nucleotides, the CDR3 is TGTGCCAGCAGCTCTATTCTCGGACTAGCGGGAGGCCCCTACAATGAGCAGTTCTTC.

The CDR3 DNA reads TGTGCCAGCAGCGAGACCGGGACTAGCGTTGACGAGCAGTACTTC. Translating it yields CASSETGTSVDEQYF. V usage is TRBV7-2 and J usage is TRBJ2-7, with TRBD2 matching over 10 bases. In germline, CDR1 is SGHTA, CDR2 FQGNSA. The CDR3 runs to 15 residues. The J segment lost 5 bases and the V segment lost 5 bases, leaving 9 bases of the junction unmatched.

V usage is TRBV14 and J usage is TRBJ1-1; 7 bases map to TRBD1. V shed 1 base and J 6 bases; nucleotides not matched to a gene: 11. The length of the CDR3 is 16 residues. Germline assignment: CDR1 SGHDN and CDR2 FVKESK. The CDR3 here is CASSQGRSRGIAEAFF. The CDR3, as DNA: TGTGCCAGCAGCCAAGGTCGAAGCAGGGGGATCGCTGAAGCTTTCTTT.

J is TRBJ2-1 and V is TRBV4-2, with TRBD2 matching 12 bases. The V gene's germline CDR1 is LGHNA and CDR2 YNFKEQ. The CDR3 is 15 residues long. V shed 2 bases and J 8 bases; nucleotides not matched to a gene: 4. This CDR3 is CASSQPSGGAYEQFF. The CDR3, as DNA: TGTGCCAGCAGCCAACCTAGCGGGGGGGCCTATGAGCAGTTCTTC.

This clone was seen more than once but under ten times. Other DNA sequences in this specimen translate into the identical CDR3. This chain joins TRBV7-8 and TRBJ1-6; 8 bases agree with TRBD1. The germline V gene has CDR1 SGHVS and CDR2 FQNEAQ. Losses at the gene ends were 4 bases for V and 6 bases for J; bases not matched to a gene: 2. This CDR3 contains 14 residues. Here the CDR3 reads CASSSDRGNSPLHF. As DNA, the CDR3 is TGTGCCAGCAGCTCAGACAGGGGTAATTCACCCCTCCACTTT.

This clone was seen a single time. The chain is built from TRBV19 and TRBJ1-1; possibly TRBD1 for D (6 bases). The CDR3 length is 18 residues. Germline V gives CDR1 LNHDA, CDR2 SQIVND (reference sequence). V gave up 3 bases and J gave up 0 bases, with 20 bases separating them. CDR3 protein: CASSMVWGRHTLNTEAFF. The CDR3 nucleotides read TGTGCCAGTAGTATGGTATGGGGGCGTCATACTTTGAACACTGAAGCTTTCTTT.

V gene TRBV2 combines with J gene TRBJ2-3; maybe TRBD2 (6 bases). This CDR3 is built from 14 residues. In germline, CDR1 is SNHLY, CDR2 FYNNEI. The V end was cut by 6 bases, the J end by 3 bases, with 13 bases between. The CDR3, as DNA: TGTGCCAGCAGCGAACTAGCCGGTACAGATACGCAGTATTTT. This gives the protein CASSELAGTDTQYF.

The rearrangement links TRBV28 to TRBJ1-6; no definite D call. V lost 4 bases and J 13 bases, leaving 17 bases between the germline ends. In germline, CDR1 is MDHEN, CDR2 SYDVKM. The CDR3 sequence is 14 residues long. CDR3 sequence reads: CASSYGPAGNPLHF. As DNA, the CDR3 is TGTGCCAGCAGTTACGGACCGGCGGGGAACCCCCTCCACTTT.

This clone occurred a few times. CDR3 sequence: CASNFLDQPQHF. CDR3 coding DNA: TGTGCCAGTAACTTCTTGGATCAGCCCCAGCATTTT. This chain uses TRBV19 with TRBJ1-5; D not certain. Trimming shortened V by 7 bases and J by 5 bases, and 9 bases separated the two germline ends. This CDR3 contains 12 residues. The V gene's germline CDR1 is LNHDA and CDR2 SQIVND (reference sequence).

This chain connects TRBV7-9 to TRBJ1-6; D perhaps matches TRBD1 (5 bases). Germline-derived CDR1 and CDR2 are SEHNR and FQNEAQ (reference sequence). Trimming shortened V by 5 bases and J by 1 base, and 9 bases separated the two germline ends. The CDR3 runs to 15 residues. CDR3 in amino acids: CASSAGRSYNSPLHF. The CDR3 DNA reads TGTGCCAGCAGCGCGGGACGGTCCTATAATTCACCCCTCCACTTT.

The chain is built from TRBV4-2 and TRBJ2-7, with 16 bases identical to TRBD2. V was pared by 2 bases and J by 4 bases, with 5 bases of the junction left unmatched. Germline V lookup: CDR1 LGHNA, CDR2 YNFKEQ. The CDR3 covers 17 residues. For the CDR3, the DNA is TGTGCCAGCAGCCAATCCGGGACTAGCGGGGGGGAATACGAGCAGTACTTC. This translates into CASSQSGTSGGEYEQYF.